The T cell receptor beta chain under discussion was sequenced for a study of immune evolution from preneoplasia to lung adenocarcinoma (dated by TCRdb to about 2021). Context from the whole study: HLA loss of heterozygosity was seen in approximately 6.7%, 15% and 36% of AIS, MIA and ADC lesions, and in no AAH lesions. The overall cohort comprised roughly 52 patients with pulmonary nodules who underwent surgical resection. Resected precursor lesions (AAH, AIS, MIA) and invasive adenocarcinomas were each compared against paired morphologically normal lung tissue. The TCR sequencing data were obtained from 51 patients. According to the study, 90 to 130 samples went through TCR sequencing. The study used immune gene expression, TCR sequencing and multiplex immunofluorescence to profile the immune contexture of lung adenocarcinoma precursors and invasive adenocarcinoma. The sample size depended on which specimens were available, not on a prior power calculation. The immune data were combined with whole exome sequencing and methylation data from the same cohort of nodules. POLYSOLVER was used to infer Class I HLA alleles from exome data, and LOHHLA was used to detect allele-specific HLA loss.

Paper-wide results and their limitations: Top T cell clone frequencies were highest in normal lung and appeared to decrease progressively from AAH through AIS, MIA and invasive adenocarcinoma. The findings reflected association rather than direct causation, and larger cohorts with long-term follow-up and longitudinal biopsies were considered necessary. Because every patient came from Japan and China, how well the results apply to Western populations was uncertain. Compared with EGFR-mutant or double wild-type lesions, KRAS-mutant nodules had the highest T cell clonality. Normal lung showed the highest clonality, whereas later-stage lesions appeared to have higher T cell density and diversity but lower clonality.

TCR beta CDR3 regions were sequenced from DNA using the immunoSEQ hsTCRbeta Kit. As for how the authors treated the data: The ImmunoSEQ Analyzer was used to analyse the TCR sequencing data. T cell clonality was defined as 1 minus Pielou's evenness computed on productive rearrangements. To measure T cell diversity, the inverse Simpson index was applied to productive templates. T cell density was defined as TCR beta template counts normalized to usable DNA, with usable DNA estimated by amplification and sequencing of housekeeping genes. Two-sided Kruskal-Wallis tests were used to compare TCR metrics across histologic stages. What TCRdb holds here is the immuneACCESS table cut down to in-frame rearrangements. Part of the clones is not present; checked against another copy, under half of the missing clones reflect an unresolved V gene, and the others are unexplained. The V and J calls and clone size are taken from that table; D and trimming were inferred from the DNA. For this sample the table gives 14,000 to 15,000 clones, of which around 84% were detected only once. In total, the top ten clones hold 3% of the sample.

Resection was performed on patients in Japan or China between the mid-2010s and the late 2010s. Histologic diagnosis of each case was confirmed independently by two lung cancer pathologists on H&E slides. To enrich premalignant or tumor cells for nucleic acid extraction, macro-dissection was performed after pathologic assessment. DNA was isolated from FFPE tissue using the AllPrep DNA/RNA FFPE Kit. As encoded in the germline V gene (reference sequence), CDR1 is LNHDA while CDR2 is SQIVND. The CDR3 starts with the cysteine, ends with the phenylalanine, and has 14 residues. Only CDR3 DNA is held: 42 bases, read in frame from base 1. V is cut back by 5 bases and J by 4 bases, with 7 bases in the junction unmatched. Worth noting for this clone: Which antigen it targets is not known. The input lacks base qualities; no much larger clone sits a single base away.

The sample consisted of FFPE minimally invasive lung adenocarcinoma tissue. What the cell subset or site label conveys for this sample: micro-invasive lung adenocarcinoma (MIA). The clonotype comes from a person aged 60-80 years with lung adenocarcinoma. The chain joins TRBV19 to TRBJ1-1; 7 middle bases align to TRBD1. Here the CDR3 is given as CASSPSHRGTEAFF. The DNA sequence reads TGTGCCAGTAGTCCCTCACACAGGGGCACTGAAGCTTTCTTT.